This T cell receptor beta chain was recorded in a study of cytomegalovirus exposure and HLA in healthy donors. Primers for the PCR totalled 60 Vbeta and 13 Jbeta. The assay was immunoSEQ multiplex PCR, and TCRdb's table has in-frame clones only and misses some. Found here are about 270,000 clones, approximately 70% of them singletons; the top ten hold under 3%. This CDR3 region has 15 residues. The germline V gene has CDR1 SNHLY and CDR2 FYNNEI. J lost 2 bases, V lost 5 bases, and 2 bases had no gene match. What was sequenced was PBMCs. This chain connects TRBV2 to TRBJ2-1, with 11 bases matching TRBD2. The sequence came from a female donor in good health and CMV-seronegative. The CDR3 region is CASSLAGGPYNEQFF. For the CDR3, the DNA is TGTGCCAGCAGTCTAGCGGGAGGCCCCTACAATGAGCAGTTCTTC.